The T cell receptor beta chain under discussion was sequenced for a study of CD8+ T cells in alopecia areata. At the level of the study: Patients in the treated group were given tofacitinib by mouth, 5 to 10 mg twice a day. Findings of the study overall: Scalp clonality, together with expanded CD8+ clones among the top 100, fell significantly with tofacitinib. Whereas mice showed it more clearly, TCR sharing across patients was murkier, possibly because of HLA.

Germline lookup yields CDR1 GTSNPN and CDR2 SVGIG (reference sequence). The V end lost 1 base, the J end lost 2 bases, and 12 bases lay between the germline ends. The CDR3 contains 15 residues. The treatment is: oral pan-JAK inhibitor, 5-10 mg twice daily. Regarding this clone: Its antigen remains unknown.

It was cDNA, reverse transcribed from extracted RNA, that served as the sequencing template. Assay used: immunoSEQ multiplex PCR; TCRdb lists only in-frame clones, some missing. The sample shows some 150,000 clones, about 88% of them seen only once. This sequence was found in a human donor with alopecia areata. The sequences come from CD8+ T cells sorted from blood, collected at week 4, from a patient treated with tofacitinib. The rearrangement uses TRBV30 and TRBJ2-1, with D perhaps matching TRBD2 (7 bases). The CDR3 region is CAWSAGGGPYNEQFF. CDR3 coding DNA: TGTGCCTGGAGTGCGGGCGGGGGCCCCTACAATGAGCAGTTCTTC. Full variable domain (remainder filled in from reference TRBV30 and TRBJ2-1): SQTIHQWPATLVQPVGSPLSLECTVEGTSNPNLYWYRQAAGRGLQLLFYSVGIGQISSEVPQNLSASRPQDRQFILSSKKLLLSDSGFYLCAWSAGGGPYNEQFFGPGTRLTVL.